These 5 T cell receptor beta chains were sequenced from one sample in a study of blood T cell repertoires in COVID-19. Assay: immunoSEQ multiplex PCR; the TCRdb copy retains only in-frame clones and omits some. The sample consists of a few hundred thousand clones, under 90% of them appearing once. Material: PBMCs or T cells enriched from blood (not recorded which). All receptors come from a woman aged 60-75 years who had recovered from COVID-19.

This clone has a single count. The chain combines TRBV13 with TRBJ2-7; D ambiguous. The germline V and J ends were trimmed by 2 bases and 5 bases, with 16 bases remaining between them. Germline CDR1 and CDR2: PRHDT and FYEKMQ (reference sequence). The CDR3 consists of 15 residues. The CDR3 DNA reads as TGTGCCAGCAGCTTAAAATGGGTGCAGGCCCACGAGCAGTACTTC. Translating gives CASSLKWVQAHEQYF. The variable domain in full, completed from reference TRBV13 and TRBJ2-7, reads AAGVIQSPRHLIKEKRETATLKCYPIPRHDTVYWYQQGPGQDPQFLISFYEKMQSDKGSIPDRFSAQQFSDYHSELNMSSLELGDSALYFCASSLKWVQAHEQYFGPGTRLTVT.

V usage is TRBV5-8 and J usage is TRBJ1-6, with D maybe TRBD1 (5 bases). V gave up 3 bases and J gave up 8 bases, with 9 bases separating them. This CDR3 has 13 amino acids. The germline gives CDR1 SGHTS, CDR2 YDEGEE. The CDR3 DNA is TGTGCCAGCAGCTCCAGGGACTATTCACCCCTCCACTTT. This encodes CASSSRDYSPLHF. The variable domain in full, with the rest retrieved from reference TRBV5-8 and TRBJ1-6, is EAGVTQSPTHLIKTRGQQATLRCSPISGHTSVYWYQQALGLGLQFLLWYDEGEERNRGNFPPRFSGRQFPNYSSELNVNALELEDSALYLCASSSRDYSPLHFGNGTRLTVT.

V is TRBV3-1 (or the pseudogene TRBV3-2) and J is TRBJ2-7, with D possibly TRBD1 on 6 matching bases. The V and J ends lost 4 bases and 6 bases respectively, with 16 bases between them. The CDR3 totals 14 residues. Germline CDR1 and CDR2: LGHDT and YNNKEL (reference sequence). CDR3: CASSLQGAVGEQYF. The DNA for the CDR3 is TGTGCCAGCAGCCTACAGGGCGCTGTGGGCGAGCAGTACTTC.

This clone was observed once. The chain is built from TRBV5-1 and TRBJ2-7, with D maybe TRBD2 (7 bases). The CDR3 is made up of 16 amino acids. Trimming cost V 1 base and J 6 bases, with 20 bases left between them. Germline CDR1 is SGHRS and CDR2 is YFSETQ. The CDR3 DNA is TGCGCCAGCAGCTTGCGGGCAGGGGAGGGGACTGGCGAGCAGTACTTC. Translation: CASSLRAGEGTGEQYF.

V gene TRBV3-1 (or the pseudogene TRBV3-2) combines with J gene TRBJ1-2, with 9 bases that match TRBD1. CDR1 and CDR2 from the germline V gene are LGHDT and YNNKEL (reference sequence). Germline trimming cut 5 bases from V and 8 bases from J; bases unmatched to any gene: 9. This CDR3 comprises 14 residues. CDR3 loop: CASSSKDRGGGYTF. In DNA form, the CDR3 reads TGTGCCAGCAGCTCAAAGGACAGGGGCGGAGGCTACACCTTC.